This entry lists 24 T cell receptor beta chains sequenced from one sample in a study of blood T cell repertoires in COVID-19. Only in-frame clones appear in the TCRdb table, and some are missing; sequencing was by immunoSEQ multiplex PCR. This table has 80,000 to 100,000 clones, around 81% appearing once. The sample taken for sequencing was peripheral blood. These receptors all come from a human donor in a cohort sampled during active COVID-19.

This chain joins TRBV6-2 or TRBV6-3 and TRBJ2-1; 10 bases agree with TRBD2. CDR3 size: 15 residues. Germline V CDR1 and CDR2: MNHEY, SVGEGT. The V segment lost 5 bases and the J segment 3 bases; nucleotides outside the gene matches: 4. In DNA form, the CDR3 reads TGTGCCAGCAGTACAAGCGGGAGGGTCTACAATGAGCAGTTCTTC. Its translation: CASSTSGRVYNEQFF.

V usage is TRBV2 and J usage is TRBJ2-7, with 7 bases that match TRBD1. Germline lookup yields CDR1 SNHLY and CDR2 FYNNEI. The CDR3 sequence is 16 residues long. The junction had 12 bases not matched to a gene; V was cut back by 7 bases and J by 0 bases. CDR3 protein: CASTWDTGQVSYEQYF. CDR3 DNA sequence: TGTGCCAGCACCTGGGATACAGGACAGGTCTCCTACGAGCAGTACTTC.

The J gene is TRBJ1-6, the V gene TRBV3-1 (or the pseudogene TRBV3-2), with TRBD1 matching over 9 bases. J lost 10 bases, V lost 4 bases, and 11 bases had no gene match. This CDR3 comprises 16 residues. Germline V gene sequence: CDR1 LGHDT, CDR2 YNNKEL (reference sequence). The CDR3 here is CASSLLGTGYESPLHF. CDR3 DNA: TGTGCCAGCAGCCTGCTAGGGACAGGGTACGAATCACCCCTCCACTTT.

With regard to this clone: Other DNA sequences of this sample code for an identical CDR3. V is TRBV7-9 and J is TRBJ1-1, with 7 bases fitting TRBD1. With 7 bases clipped from V and 8 bases from J, the junction kept 10 bases outside the gene matches. Germline loops: CDR1 SEHNR, CDR2 FQNEAQ (reference sequence). The CDR3 contains 13 residues. CDR3 coding DNA: TGTGCCAGCACCCAGGGGGGTGGGACCGAAGCTTTCTTT. It yields the protein CASTQGGGTEAFF.

The chain carries TRBV6-2 or TRBV6-3 and TRBJ1-1, with a possible D match to TRBD1 (6 bases). The CDR3 spans 13 residues. V lost 2 bases, J lost 5 bases, and 9 bases lay in between. Germline V gives CDR1 MNHEY, CDR2 SVGEGT. CDR3 in amino acids: CASSYRTGTEAFF. CDR3 DNA sequence: TGTGCCAGCAGTTACCGAACAGGGACTGAAGCTTTCTTT.

The J gene is TRBJ2-7, the V gene TRBV5-8, with D unclear. With 2 bases removed from V and 0 bases from J, the gap between germline ends came to 6 bases. There are 13 residues in the CDR3. CDR1 SGHTS and CDR2 YDEGEE come from the germline V gene. The CDR3 is CASSFGGSYEQYV. For the CDR3, the DNA is TGTGCCAGCAGCTTCGGCGGCTCCTACGAGCAGTACGTC.

This chain joins TRBV7-5 and TRBJ1-1; the table names TRBD1, a call not compared with the DNA. TRBV7-5 is tagged as a pseudogene. The CDR3 consists of 14 residues. The CDR3 DNA sequence: TGTGCCAAACCAGCCAGGGGCGGAGACACTGAAGCTTTCTTT. As protein: CAKPARGGDTEAFF.

The rearrangement links TRBV5-1 to TRBJ2-6; tentative D call: TRBD2 (5 bases). V lost 4 bases and J 0 bases, leaving 17 bases between the germline ends. Germline V gene data show CDR1 as SGHRS and CDR2 as YFSETQ. The CDR3 extends over 18 amino acids. For the CDR3, the DNA is TGCGCCAGCAGCCGTAGCGAGGGTGGGATCTCTGGGGCCAACGTCCTGACTTTC. This gives the protein CASSRSEGGISGANVLTF.

J is TRBJ2-7 and V is TRBV28; 7 nucleotides match TRBD2. The V segment lost 4 bases and the J segment 2 bases; nucleotides outside the gene matches: 8. CDR1 is MDHEN, CDR2 SYDVKM, per germline. This CDR3 comprises 15 residues. CDR3 nucleotides: TGTGCCAGCAGTTCCCCGGGACTAACGACCTACGAGCAGTACTTC. Its protein is CASSSPGLTTYEQYF.

V is TRBV27 and J is TRBJ2-3; D not resolved. The ends were cut back, 0 bases at V and 0 bases at J, with 10 bases in the middle. The CDR3 runs 16 residues. The germline V gene encodes CDR1 MNHEY and CDR2 SMNVEV (reference sequence). The CDR3: CASSLSSLPSTDTQYF. The CDR3 region has the DNA TGTGCCAGCAGTTTATCGTCCCTCCCTAGCACAGATACGCAGTATTTT.

The V gene is TRBV14, the J gene TRBJ1-2, with D hard to call. In germline, CDR1 is SGHDN, CDR2 FVKESK. Trimming removed 2 bases at V and 6 bases at J, with 13 bases between. The CDR3 runs 14 residues. CDR3 nucleotides: TGTGCCAGCAGCCAATACAGCTGGGTCGATGGCTACACCTTC. Protein product: CASSQYSWVDGYTF.

CDR3 loop: CASSELPGTSGYNEQFF. The CDR3 coding sequence is TGTGCCAGCAGCGAGCTCCCTGGGACTAGCGGTTACAATGAGCAGTTCTTC. This chain links TRBV9 with TRBJ2-1, with 11 bases aligning to TRBD2. Trimming took 3 bases from V and 4 from J; bases not matched to a gene: 9. Germline V gene lookup returns CDR1 SGDLS and CDR2 YYNGEE. There are 17 residues in the CDR3.

V is TRBV5-4 and J is TRBJ2-6; 8 nucleotides align to TRBD1. Germline CDR1 is SGHNT and CDR2 is YYREEE (reference sequence). This CDR3 has 17 residues. V dropped 3 bases and J dropped 0; count of bases not matched to a gene: 5. CDR3 sequence reads: CASSSTGVPSGANVLTF. The CDR3 nucleotides read TGTGCCAGCAGCTCGACAGGGGTTCCCTCTGGGGCCAACGTCCTGACTTTC.

The chain has TRBV11-2 and TRBJ1-2; D gene ambiguous. The ends were cut back, 2 bases at V and 4 bases at J, with 14 bases in the middle. This CDR3 has 15 residues. The germline gives CDR1 SGHAT, CDR2 FQNNGV. The DNA of the CDR3 is TGTGCCAGCAGCTTAATAGACCCCCGGGGCTATGGCTACACCTTC. It codes for CASSLIDPRGYGYTF.

J is TRBJ1-4 and V is TRBV5-1; weak D call: TRBD1 (6 bases). The V gene lost 0 bases and the J gene lost 8 bases, with 14 bases spanning the gap. Germline V gene sequence: CDR1 SGHRS, CDR2 YFSETQ. This CDR3 region has 15 residues. CDR3 loop: CASSLGGHEREKLFF. CDR3 sequence (DNA): TGCGCCAGCAGCTTGGGGGGGCACGAACGAGAAAAACTGTTTTTT.

The CDR3 region is CASSSKNGLAYNEQFF. Here the CDR3 DNA reads TGTGCCAGCAGCTCAAAAAACGGACTGGCCTACAATGAGCAGTTCTTC. The V gene is TRBV27, the J gene TRBJ2-1; a possible D gene is TRBD2 (5 bases). In germline, CDR1 is MNHEY, CDR2 SMNVEV (reference sequence). Trimming removed 6 bases from V and 2 bases from J, with 17 bases in between. The CDR3 length is 16 residues.

The rearrangement links TRBV7-9 to TRBJ1-1; 8 nucleotides match TRBD1. The CDR3 is 18 residues long. Germline values: CDR1 SEHNR, CDR2 FQNEAQ (reference sequence). Trimming took 2 bases from V and 5 from J; bases not matched to a gene: 16. This CDR3 is CASSLHRGTVSVGTEAFF. In nucleotides, the CDR3 is TGTGCCAGCAGCTTACACAGGGGGACAGTTTCGGTGGGTACTGAAGCTTTCTTT. The full variable domain, in which reference TRBV7-9 and TRBJ1-1 provide the parts outside the CDR3, is DTGVSQNPRHKITKRGQNVTFRCDPISEHNRLYWYRQTLGQGPEFLTYFQNEAQLEKSRLLSDRFSAERPKGSFSTLEIQRTEQGDSAMYLCASSLHRGTVSVGTEAFFGQGTRLTVV.

This clone appeared a single time. V usage is TRBV27 and J usage is TRBJ1-2; 9 bases map to TRBD1. Per germline, CDR1 MNHEY and CDR2 SMNVEV (reference sequence). V gave up 4 bases and J gave up 5 bases; unmatched junction bases: 8. The CDR3 runs to 15 residues. The CDR3 is CASSSSPGQGYGYTF. The CDR3 DNA reads TGTGCCAGCAGTTCATCGCCGGGACAGGGATATGGCTACACCTTC.

CDR3 amino acids: CASSTTYSSTDTQYF. For the CDR3, the DNA is TGTGCCAGCAGCACGACATATTCTAGCACAGATACGCAGTATTTT. The genes are TRBV11-2 and TRBJ2-3, with D unclear. Between the trimmed V and J ends, which lost 5 bases and 0 bases, there was a span of 12 bases. The CDR3 spans 15 residues. From germline, CDR1 is SGHAT and CDR2 FQNNGV.

The V and J genes are TRBV9 and TRBJ2-3; 14 bases align to TRBD2. V dropped 2 bases and J dropped 1; count of bases not matched to a gene: 0. CDR3 length equals 16 residues. Germline CDR1 reads SGDLS; CDR2 reads YYNGEE. CDR3 DNA sequence: TGTGCCAGCAGCGTGGGACTAGCGGGGGGCACAGATACGCAGTATTTT. Protein: CASSVGLAGGTDTQYF.

This rearrangement joins TRBV30 to TRBJ2-5; 11 bases fit TRBD2. Germline CDR1 reads GTSNPN; CDR2 reads SVGIG (reference sequence). The CDR3 covers 19 residues. With V trimmed by 4 bases and J by 4 bases, 20 bases remained unmatched. This CDR3 is CAWNLAWASSGGSGETQYF. The DNA of the CDR3 is TGTGCCTGGAATCTGGCTTGGGCGTCTAGCGGGGGGTCAGGAGAGACCCAGTACTTC.

The genes are TRBV7-9 and TRBJ1-1; tentatively, D is TRBD1 (6 bases). This CDR3 is 16 amino acids long. The V gene lost 5 bases and the J gene lost 0 bases, with 16 bases spanning the gap. Germline-derived CDR1 and CDR2 are SEHNR and FQNEAQ (reference sequence). Here the CDR3 reads CASSDTGTRVNTEAFF. The CDR3 DNA reads TGTGCCAGCAGCGACACAGGGACTAGGGTGAACACTGAAGCTTTCTTT. Supplemented by reference TRBV7-9 and TRBJ1-1, the full variable domain reads DTGVSQNPRHKITKRGQNVTFRCDPISEHNRLYWYRQTLGQGPEFLTYFQNEAQLEKSRLLSDRFSAERPKGSFSTLEIQRTEQGDSAMYLCASSDTGTRVNTEAFFGQGTRLTVV.

The rearrangement links TRBV12-3 or TRBV12-4 to TRBJ2-7; TRBD2 agrees at 7 bases. V lost 3 bases and J lost 4; bases outside the gene matches: 0. The CDR3 runs 12 residues. CDR3 coding DNA: TGTGCCAGCAGTTTTAGCGGGTACGAGCAGTACGTC. Translating it yields CASSFSGYEQYV.

With regard to this clone: The junction departs from germline at one end; a sequencing error may be responsible. The rearrangement links TRBV3-1 (or the pseudogene TRBV3-2) to TRBJ1-2, with a tentative D call TRBD1 (6 bases). The CDR3 is 15 residues long. Germline V gene lookup returns CDR1 LGHDT and CDR2 YNNKEL (reference sequence). In DNA form, the CDR3 reads TGTGCCAGCACCCAAGGGGGGGGCTATGACCATGGCTACACCTTC. Its protein product is CASTQGGGYDHGYTF.